The clone carrying this T cell receptor beta chain was seen just once. The sample belongs to a study of shared clonotypes between healthy human individuals. Some clones are missing from TCRdb's copy, which holds only in-frame ones; the method was immunoSEQ multiplex PCR. The repertoire holds fewer than 800,000 clones, with around 90% as singletons. The V end lost 4 bases, the J end lost 8 bases, and 18 bases lay between the germline ends. CDR3 length: 15 amino acids. The germline CDR1 and CDR2 sequences are SGHKS and YYEKEE (reference sequence). Naive CD8 cells lacked CD45RO and underwent positive selection for CCR7, leaving out terminally differentiated effector memory CD45RA+ cells.

The chain is built from TRBV5-5 and TRBJ1-4; D is unresolved. This clonotype was sampled from a man aged 25-45 years in good health. Sequencing input: naive CD8+ T cells sorted from blood. CDR3 DNA sequence: TGTGCCAGCAGCGTCGCCCGGGATCGAGGGGAAAAACTGTTTTTT. It specifies CASSVARDRGEKLFF.